This TCR beta chain appears in the sequencing data of a study of molecular identifiers for immune sequencing clone quantification. The wider study: Naive CD8 RNA (approximately 20,000 or 100,000 cells) was divided into five aliquots, with four sequenced.

With 3 bases removed from V and 0 bases from J, the gap between germline ends came to 21 bases. Germline lookup yields CDR1 SGHRS and CDR2 YFSETQ. This CDR3 comprises 18 residues. RNA fractions of 10%, 30% or 50% and roughly 19,000 to 1,100,000 sorted cells were the source of naive CD8 libraries. Methods described previously were used for bulk TCR libraries, and listed TCR primers were applied. TCRdb redid the calling of the PCR reads with MiXCR, one entry per CDR3 protein. The data contain a few hundred thousand distinct CDR3 sequences, about 21% of them singletons. Study results and caveats: One million naive cells reportedly did not prevent detection of spiked Jurkat TCR RNA from one cell.

In its sample, this clonotype was seen many times. Its antigen is still unknown. The TCR originated in a human donor in good health. Some libraries in this study had Jurkat cell RNA spiked in. Sequenced: naive CD8+ T cells from blood, with Jurkat cell RNA spiked in. Subset here: FACS-sorted CD8+CD4-CCR7+CD45RA+ naive T cells. The chain recombines TRBV5-1 with TRBJ2-5, with D perhaps TRBD1 or TRBD2 (5 bases each). CDR3 in DNA: TGCGCCAGCAGCTGGGTGGTAACGGGACCGCAAAACCAAGAGACCCAGTACTTC. Encoded protein: CASSWVVTGPQNQETQYF.